This T cell receptor beta chain is from a study of radiation and T cells in renal cell carcinoma. Findings and caveats of the study: From baseline, blood top tumor clonotypes peaked at 2 weeks post-radiation. Without pretreatment biopsies, baseline tumor clonotype presence was undetermined.

V was cut by 2 bases and J by 1 base, with 6 bases left in between. CDR1 SGHNT and CDR2 YYREEE come from the germline V gene (reference sequence). This CDR3 spans 13 amino acids. Time point denoted: baseline pretreatment blood. Treatment described: 15 Gy SBRT to primary tumor, nephrectomy 4 weeks later. The patient's renal cell carcinoma had clear cell pathology. A remark on this clone: Its antigen is unknown.

The table came from immunoSEQ multiplex PCR; TCRdb's copy has only in-frame clones and leaves some out. This sample has some 150,000 clones, with less than 85% found just once. The V gene is TRBV5-4, the J gene TRBJ1-2; D remains unclear. The starting material was blood, obtained from a patient whose treatment included radiotherapy and nephrectomy. The clonotype originates from a woman aged 50 to 60 with renal cell carcinoma. CDR3 DNA: TGTGCCAGCAGCTTATGGAGTAACTATGGCTACACCTTC. Protein sequence: CASSLWSNYGYTF.